This T cell receptor beta chain was retrieved from a study of T cells expressing NK-cell markers. The study, taken as a whole, reports: Whether expanded NKG2C-expressing T cell clones recognize HCMV is unknown. The CD3+CD56-NKG2C+ fraction of a handful of donors was likewise dominated by these clonotypes.

CDR3 length: 15 residues. The germline V gene encodes CDR1 SEHNR and CDR2 FQNEAQ (reference sequence). A note on this clonotype: Its antigen is currently unknown.

Using the 5' RACE reads, TCRdb records one entry per CDR3 protein without DNA. In total, the table holds about 150,000 distinct CDR3 sequences. The sample comprised blood T cells: a sorted CD56 or NKG2C T cell subset, CD4+ or CD8+ T cells, or bulk PBMC T cells (not recorded which). The receptor was isolated from a man aged 18-75 years in good health. J is TRBJ2-1 and V is TRBV7-9; TCRdb returns TRBD2, unconfirmable since there is no DNA. CDR3 protein: CASNPLAGGGNEQFF.